The text below deals with one TCR beta chain. Its antigen is still unknown. This specimen belongs to a study of CD8 T cells in Susac syndrome. Overall study results and limits: Repertoires of Susac syndrome CD4+ T cells lacked clonal expansion.

A quantity of about 0.5 to 1 ug RNA underwent reverse transcription using random hexamers. Multiplex immunoSEQ PCR targeted 54 Vbeta and 13 Jbeta TCR beta segments. TCRdb processed the immunoSEQ multiplex PCR reads anew with MiXCR; each CDR3 protein has one entry. Altogether over 150,000 distinct CDR3 sequences are present, around 96% being singletons, with the ten largest covering 0.095% to 0.15%. The germline V gene has CDR1 LNHNV and CDR2 YYDKDF (reference sequence). This CDR3 region has 14 residues. V lost 0 bases and J lost 3, with 6 bases in between. Fulfillment of recently defined diagnostic criteria for definite or probable disease was shown by the patients with Susac syndrome.

The chain links TRBV15 to TRBJ2-1; D remains ambiguous. The clonotype comes from a human donor with Susac syndrome. Sequencing was done on a sample of CD4+ T cells from PBMCs. The DNA of the CDR3 is TGTGCCACCAGCAGAGAAGATGGCTACAATGAGCAGTTCTTC. Translated, it gives CATSREDGYNEQFF.